Shown below are 10 T cell receptor beta chains from a single sample sequenced in a study of T cells in localized non-small cell lung cancer. Here immunoSEQ multiplex PCR was the method, and the copy in TCRdb shows in-frame clones only, minus some. The repertoire has approximately 57,000 clones, roughly 89% of them found once; the top ten carry approximately 5%. The source material was peripheral blood, sampled before any cancer treatment. These receptors all come from a woman aged 35-70 years with stage I lung adenocarcinoma.

The V and J genes are TRBV5-6 and TRBJ2-2; 14 bases fit TRBD2. CDR1 and CDR2 (germline): SGHDT, YYEEEE. V trimming: 6 bases; J trimming: 6 bases; junction bases outside the gene matches: 10. CDR3 length: 17 residues. CDR3 DNA: TGTGCCAGCACCCCCAGGGGGGGACTAGCGGGGGCCGGGGAGCTGTTTTTT. Translating it yields CASTPRGGLAGAGELFF.

This chain connects TRBV27 to TRBJ1-1; a possible D gene is TRBD1 (6 bases). CDR3 size: 16 residues. Trimming removed 6 bases at V and 0 bases at J, with 17 bases between. The V gene's germline CDR1 is MNHEY and CDR2 SMNVEV (reference sequence). The CDR3 here is CASSLIGGQLNTEAFF. CDR3 sequence (DNA): TGTGCCAGCAGCTTGATCGGAGGACAGTTGAACACTGAAGCTTTCTTT.

The V and J genes are TRBV4-3 and TRBJ2-5; 7 nucleotides align to TRBD1. The germline V gene has CDR1 LGHNA and CDR2 YSLEER. V shed 2 bases, J shed 3 bases, and the junction held 6 bases outside the gene matches. CDR3 length equals 15 residues. CDR3 DNA: TGCGCCAGCAGCCAAATTGACAGGGCCAAAGAGACCCAGTACTTC. Translated, it gives CASSQIDRAKETQYF.

This chain links TRBV6-6 with TRBJ2-7, with D hard to call. This CDR3 has 13 amino acids. V was clipped by 5 bases and J by 3 bases, with 11 bases between them. Germline assignment: CDR1 MNHNY and CDR2 SVGAGI (reference sequence). The CDR3 nucleotides are TGTGCCAGCAGTCAAAATGAATTCTACGAGCAGTACTTC. It specifies CASSQNEFYEQYF.

This chain joins TRBV5-1 and TRBJ2-7; maybe TRBD2 (7 bases). Trimming left V 5 bases short and J 4 bases short, with 13 bases between. Per the germline V gene, CDR1 is SGHRS and CDR2 is YFSETQ. The CDR3 has 13 residues. CDR3 nucleotide sequence: TGCGCCAGCAGTAACGGGGGGCCTTACGAGCAGTACTTC. Translation gives CASSNGGPYEQYF.

CDR3 in amino acids: CAWVAGAYEQYF. CDR3 DNA sequence: TGTGCCTGGGTGGCTGGTGCATACGAGCAGTACTTC. V and J are TRBV30 and TRBJ2-7; no reliable D call. Germline V gene lookup returns CDR1 GTSNPN and CDR2 SVGIG (reference sequence). The CDR3 extends over 12 amino acids. Trimming pared 5 bases from V and 4 bases from J, leaving 12 bases between.

With regard to this clone: The junction differs from germline at one of its ends, possibly a read error. The chain recombines TRBV4-1 with TRBJ1-4; 8 bases agree with TRBD1. CDR1 is MGHRA and CDR2 is YSYEKL in the germline V gene. This CDR3 has 16 residues. CDR3 nucleotide sequence: TGCGCCAGCAGCCGAGAGGTGACAGGGGTTCGGGTGTCTCCCCTTTTT. It is translated as CASSREVTGVRVSPLF.

V and J are TRBV6-1 and TRBJ2-7, with unresolved D. The CDR3 consists of 14 residues. The V gene's germline CDR1 is MNHNS and CDR2 SASEGT. Trimming cost V 4 bases and J 4 bases, with 14 bases left between them. The CDR3 bases are TGTGCCAGCAGTGCGGCTGGGAAAAAATACGAGCAGTACTTC. This encodes CASSAAGKKYEQYF.

The chain joins TRBV19 to TRBJ2-4, with a tentative D call TRBD1 (5 bases). Germline CDR1 and CDR2: LNHDA and SQIVND (reference sequence). CDR3 length equals 14 residues. With 2 bases removed from V and 0 bases from J, the gap between germline ends came to 5 bases. The DNA for the CDR3 is TGTGCCAGTAGTATAACAGGAGCCAAAAACATTCAGTACTTC. Protein product: CASSITGAKNIQYF.

The rearrangement joins TRBV28 to TRBJ2-2; D gene uncertain. Germline CDR1 reads MDHEN; CDR2 reads SYDVKM. Trimming took 2 bases from V and 7 from J, leaving 5 bases between them. The CDR3 covers 12 residues. The CDR3 loop is CASSLRVGELFF. The CDR3 DNA reads TGTGCCAGCAGTTTACGGGTCGGGGAGCTGTTTTTT.